These 24 T cell receptor beta chains were all obtained from the same sample, sequenced in a study of T cell responses to AZD1222 COVID-19 vaccine. Method: immunoSEQ multiplex PCR; TCRdb's copy keeps in-frame clones and lacks some. This table holds about 160,000 clones, under 95% found once. This specimen consisted of peripheral blood, obtained 28 days after the second AZD1222 dose. These receptors were collected from an adult who received the AZD1222 COVID-19 vaccine.

V usage is TRBV25-1 and J usage is TRBJ1-3; D is possibly TRBD1 (6 bases). This CDR3 comprises 13 residues. V shed 5 bases and J shed 6 bases, with 11 bases lying between them. Germline assignment: CDR1 MGHDK and CDR2 SYGVNS. CDR3 loop: CASSKGQENTIYF. CDR3 nucleotide sequence: TGTGCCAGCAGTAAGGGACAAGAAAACACCATATATTTT.

The V and J genes are TRBV7-9 and TRBJ1-2; D unresolved. The CDR3 has 11 amino acids. Trimming shortened V by 8 bases and J by 0 bases, and 4 bases separated the two germline ends. Germline assignment: CDR1 SEHNR and CDR2 FQNEAQ (reference sequence). The CDR3 nucleotides are TGTGCCAGCGGTTCTAACTATGGCTACACCTTC. It yields the protein CASGSNYGYTF.

The chain recombines TRBV7-6 with TRBJ2-3, with D perhaps TRBD1 (5 bases). CDR1 is SGHVS, CDR2 FNYEAQ, per germline. The V end was cut by 1 base, the J end by 0 bases, with 14 bases between. This CDR3 region has 17 residues. The CDR3 DNA reads as TGTGCCAGCAGCTTAGAGCCTTTGGGGCCTAGCACAGATACGCAGTATTTT. It is translated as CASSLEPLGPSTDTQYF.

The chain carries TRBV10-2 and TRBJ1-1; no reliable D call. Trimming removed 7 bases from V and 5 bases from J, with 17 bases in between. Germline values: CDR1 WSHSY, CDR2 SAAADI. There are 14 residues in the CDR3. DNA for the CDR3: TGCGCCAGCAACCTCGGCCGGTTTGGTACTGAAGCTTTCTTT. Translated, it gives CASNLGRFGTEAFF.

This clone was seen only once. The rearrangement links TRBV3-1 (or the pseudogene TRBV3-2) to TRBJ1-6; D ambiguous. CDR1 and CDR2 from the germline V gene are LGHDT and YNNKEL (reference sequence). The CDR3 has 13 residues. V was pared by 1 base and J by 7 bases, with 5 bases between. Here the CDR3 reads CASSQVRNSPLHF. In DNA form, the CDR3 reads TGTGCCAGCAGCCAAGTCCGGAATTCACCCCTCCACTTT.

This clone has just one count. Its ends do not fully match the called genes, so a read error is possible. The chain couples TRBV7-7 to TRBJ2-1, with 7 bases matching TRBD2. Germline-derived CDR1 and CDR2 are SSHAT and FNYEAQ (reference sequence). The CDR3 covers 16 residues. CDR3 loop: CASSPSPGGNYNEQFF. CDR3 sequence (DNA): TGTGCTAGCAGCCCAAGCCCGGGGGGAAATTACAATGAGCAGTTCTTC.

The rearrangement joins TRBV5-1 to TRBJ1-4; a possible D gene is TRBD1 (5 bases). V lost 4 bases to trimming and J lost 2 bases, with 24 bases between them. CDR1 is SGHRS, CDR2 YFSETQ, per germline. CDR3 length equals 19 residues. The CDR3 protein is CASSGRDGAKEYTNEKLFF. The CDR3 coding sequence is TGCGCCAGCAGCGGCCGGGACGGAGCAAAGGAGTATACTAATGAAAAACTGTTTTTT.

This clone is a singleton in its sample. V is TRBV19 and J is TRBJ1-4; D is perhaps TRBD1 (6 bases). Trimming cost V 9 bases and J 0 bases, with 26 bases left between them. The CDR3 covers 19 residues. Germline lookup yields CDR1 LNHDA and CDR2 SQIVND (reference sequence). The CDR3 protein is CARTARDTVFPATNEKLFF. CDR3 DNA: TGTGCCAGAACCGCTAGGGACACAGTTTTCCCTGCAACTAATGAAAAACTGTTTTTT.

The chain is built from TRBV5-1 and TRBJ1-2; 7 nucleotides align to TRBD1. The CDR3 is 17 amino acids. Germline V gene lookup returns CDR1 SGHRS and CDR2 YFSETQ. Trimming cost V 3 bases and J 8 bases; bases outside gene matches: 19. The CDR3 DNA reads TGCGCCAGCAGCTCGGACCCGACAGGGTACCCTTTTGGAGGCTACACCTTC. Residues: CASSSDPTGYPFGGYTF.

The chain is built from TRBV6-5 and TRBJ2-2; a weak D match, TRBD1 (7 bases). Trimming pared 0 bases from V and 5 bases from J, leaving 13 bases between. Germline CDR1 is MNHEY and CDR2 is SVGAGI. The CDR3 has 16 residues. CDR3 nucleotide sequence: TGTGCCAGCAGTTACTCAGGGGGCGCGGGGACCGGGGAGCTGTTTTTT. This codes for CASSYSGGAGTGELFF.

V is TRBV7-9 and J is TRBJ1-2, with D possibly matching TRBD1 (5 bases). The V and J ends lost 6 bases and 5 bases respectively, with 13 bases between them. This CDR3 spans 13 amino acids. Germline CDR1 reads SEHNR; CDR2 reads FQNEAQ (reference sequence). CDR3 amino acids: CASRGPAVYGYTF. The CDR3 DNA follows: TGTGCCAGCAGGGGACCAGCGGTGTATGGCTACACCTTC.

V and J are TRBV11-3 and TRBJ2-2; D call uncertain. The germline V gene encodes CDR1 SGHNT and CDR2 YENEEA. The CDR3 is 14 residues long. V was shortened by 4 bases and J by 5 bases, with 11 bases between the two germline ends. The CDR3 coding sequence is TGTGCCAGCAGCTCCTACAAATCTACCGGGGAGCTGTTTTTT. Protein: CASSSYKSTGELFF. The variable domain in full, with the rest retrieved from reference TRBV11-3 and TRBJ2-2, is EAGVVQSPRYKIIEKKQPVAFWCNPISGHNTLYWYLQNLGQGPELLIRYENEEAVDDSQLPKDRFSAERLKGVDSTLKIQPAELGDSAVYLCASSSYKSTGELFFGEGSRLTVL.

This clone was seen a single time. The chain is built from TRBV9 and TRBJ2-2, with TRBD2 as a possible D gene (7 bases). The CDR3 loop spans 16 amino acids. Germline CDR1 and CDR2: SGDLS and YYNGEE. V lost 4 bases, J lost 4 bases, and 17 bases lay in between. The CDR3 coding sequence is TGTGCCAGCAGCCCAGAGGGGGGGCGTAGCACCGGGGAGCTGTTTTTT. It specifies CASSPEGGRSTGELFF.

The chain employs TRBV28 and TRBJ1-5; TRBD1 matches at 9 bases. J lost 4 bases, V lost 4 bases, and 11 bases had no gene match. Germline loops: CDR1 MDHEN, CDR2 SYDVKM. The CDR3 runs to 17 residues. DNA for the CDR3: TGTGCCAGCAGTTCCGGGACAGGGTGGGGGCTTAATCAGCCCCAGCATTTT. Translated, it gives CASSSGTGWGLNQPQHF.

V is TRBV6-5 and J is TRBJ1-4; a weak D match, TRBD1 (6 bases). Trimming shortened V by 8 bases and J by 7 bases, and 14 bases separated the two germline ends. This CDR3 comprises 13 residues. The germline V gene encodes CDR1 MNHEY and CDR2 SVGAGI. The CDR3 loop reads CASSGASPEKLFF. The CDR3 coding sequence is TGTGCCAGCTCGGGGGCTAGTCCTGAAAAACTGTTTTTT.

V is TRBV28 and J is TRBJ1-2; D not resolved. Germline values: CDR1 MDHEN, CDR2 SYDVKM. This CDR3 is 14 amino acids long. The V and J ends lost 6 bases and 0 bases respectively, with 11 bases between them. The CDR3 DNA sequence: TGTGCCAGCAGCCCCCAGAGTTCTAACTATGGCTACACCTTC. This gives the protein CASSPQSSNYGYTF.

The rearrangement uses TRBV9 and TRBJ1-3, with D unresolved. Trimming took off 0 bases at V and 0 bases at J, with 7 bases between the two ends. The V gene's germline CDR1 is SGDLS and CDR2 YYNGEE. This CDR3 region has 15 residues. CDR3 residues: CASSVVAHSGNTIYF. In DNA form, the CDR3 reads TGTGCCAGCAGCGTAGTGGCTCACTCTGGAAACACCATATATTTT.

J is TRBJ1-1 and V is TRBV18, with D possibly matching TRBD1 (5 bases). Trimming pared 3 bases from V and 0 bases from J, leaving 11 bases between. The CDR3 has 15 amino acids. The germline V gene encodes CDR1 KGHSH and CDR2 LQKENI. The CDR3 reads CASSPPRGLNTEAFF. In nucleotides, the CDR3 is TGTGCCAGCTCACCCCCTAGGGGATTGAACACTGAAGCTTTCTTT.

This chain joins TRBV5-5 and TRBJ1-3, with D maybe TRBD1 (6 bases). CDR3 length: 14 residues. The V gene lost 2 bases and the J gene lost 5 bases, with 11 bases spanning the gap. Germline V gene data show CDR1 as SGHKS and CDR2 as YYEKEE (reference sequence). CDR3 sequence: CASSLTQGRNTIYF. In DNA form, the CDR3 reads TGTGCCAGCAGCTTAACGCAGGGGAGAAACACCATATATTTT.

CDR3 sequence: CASSTDRTGQPQHF. The CDR3 DNA sequence: TGTGCCAGTAGCACGGATCGGACGGGTCAGCCCCAGCATTTT. This chain joins TRBV19 and TRBJ1-5; D is undetermined. V lost 6 bases to trimming and J lost 6 bases, with 15 bases between them. The CDR3 is made up of 14 amino acids. Germline V gene sequence: CDR1 LNHDA, CDR2 SQIVND (reference sequence).

This clone was seen just once. The chain has TRBV5-1 and TRBJ2-3; D is possibly TRBD2 (6 bases). Trimming removed 3 bases from V and 4 bases from J, with 9 bases in between. The CDR3 spans 13 residues. Germline values: CDR1 SGHRS, CDR2 YFSETQ. CDR3 region: CASSSGGADTQYF. CDR3 in DNA: TGCGCCAGCAGCTCAGGAGGGGCAGATACGCAGTATTTT.

The chain couples TRBV7-9 to TRBJ1-1; D is possibly TRBD1 (6 bases). Germline CDR1 reads SEHNR; CDR2 reads FQNEAQ (reference sequence). This CDR3 is built from 18 residues. V shed 0 bases and J shed 0 bases, with 17 bases lying between them. CDR3 sequence: CASSLADIGGPMNTEAFF. The CDR3 DNA is TGTGCCAGCAGCTTAGCCGACATCGGGGGGCCCATGAACACTGAAGCTTTCTTT.

The rearrangement joins TRBV6-4 to TRBJ2-1; weak D call: TRBD1 (7 bases). The CDR3 loop spans 16 amino acids. V gave up 0 bases and J gave up 5 bases, with 14 bases separating them. CDR1 is MRHNA, CDR2 SNTAGT, per germline. In nucleotides, the CDR3 is TGTGCCAGCAGTGACTCGGAGGAGGGGGCCAACAATGAGCAGTTCTTC. It is translated as CASSDSEEGANNEQFF.

V and J are TRBV6-5 and TRBJ1-3; D unclear. The germline V gene has CDR1 MNHEY and CDR2 SVGAGI. The CDR3 has 15 amino acids. V gave up 4 bases and J gave up 0 bases, with 10 bases separating them. CDR3 sequence: CASSFQESSGNTIYF. DNA of the CDR3: TGTGCCAGCAGTTTCCAGGAAAGCTCTGGAAACACCATATATTTT.